Following are 25 T cell receptor beta chains from one sample sequenced in a study of T-cell memory formation after mild COVID-19 listed by TCRdb under 2021. The library relied on 5' RACE. Instrument used: Illumina NovaSeq 6000. TCRdb reprocessed the public reads (quality trimming at Q25 with fastp, clone calling with MiXCR) and kept in-frame beta chains. Records with the same CDR3 protein are collapsed into one entry carrying the most frequent genes and DNA. The sample table holds some 120,000 distinct CDR3 sequences, of which 15% to 20% were seen once. Jointly, the top ten make up roughly 5.2% of the sample. The specimen was PBMCs or a T cell subset sorted from them (not recorded which). Receptor source: a man aged 18-30 years who had mild COVID-19 (a few samples of this study predate the infection). The sample titles of this study are shuffled in the database, so cell type and time point are left out; the donor was told from shared clones.

The chain recombines TRBV5-1 with TRBJ1-2; 7 nucleotides match TRBD1. Germline V gives CDR1 SGHRS, CDR2 YFSETQ. Germline trimming cut 1 base from V and 9 bases from J; bases unmatched to any gene: 9. The CDR3 extends over 14 amino acids. Written as DNA, the CDR3 is TGCGCCAGCAGCTTGACCACAGGGGACCAACGCTACACCTTC. Amino acids: CASSLTTGDQRYTF.

The J gene is TRBJ2-4, the V gene TRBV19, with 9 bases lining up with TRBD1. Germline CDR1 LNHDA, CDR2 SQIVND (reference sequence). CDR3 size: 15 residues. V was pared by 3 bases and J by 8 bases, with 8 bases of the junction left unmatched. The CDR3 nucleotides read TGTGCCAGTAGTATTCGCCGGGACAGGGATCACATTCAGTACTTC. Translation: CASSIRRDRDHIQYF.

The V call is TRBV11-3, the J call TRBJ2-1, with 11 bases identical to TRBD2. CDR1 SGHNT and CDR2 YENEEA come from the germline V gene. V shed 3 bases, J shed 3 bases, and the junction held 4 bases outside the gene matches. The CDR3 runs to 16 residues. The CDR3: CASSLTGTSGYNEQFF. The CDR3 DNA is TGTGCCAGCAGCTTGACCGGGACTAGCGGCTACAATGAGCAGTTCTTC. Complete variable domain (other parts from reference TRBV11-3 and TRBJ2-1): EAGVVQSPRYKIIEKKQPVAFWCNPISGHNTLYWYLQNLGQGPELLIRYENEEAVDDSQLPKDRFSAERLKGVDSTLKIQPAELGDSAVYLCASSLTGTSGYNEQFFGPGTRLTVL.

The rearrangement links TRBV12-3 or TRBV12-4 to TRBJ2-5; D call uncertain. The CDR3 loop spans 13 amino acids. Trimming shortened V by 5 bases and J by 2 bases, and 9 bases separated the two germline ends. In DNA form, the CDR3 reads TGTGCCAGCAGTCAACAGCTACAAGAGACCCAGTACTTC. Amino acid sequence: CASSQQLQETQYF.

This clonotype turned up a few times. The genes are TRBV29-1 and TRBJ2-2; possible D gene TRBD2, 5 bases. The germline V gene has CDR1 SQVTM and CDR2 ANQGSEA. Trimming removed 5 bases from V and 0 bases from J, with 13 bases in between. This CDR3 comprises 15 residues. The CDR3 region has the DNA TGCAGCGTTCGAAGCGGACTCGCGAACACCGGGGAGCTGTTTTTT. It specifies CSVRSGLANTGELFF.

This clonotype has a handful of counts. This chain uses TRBV4-2 with TRBJ1-1; 7 nucleotides match TRBD1. The CDR3 is 18 amino acids. Losses at the gene ends were 1 base for V and 1 base for J; bases not matched to a gene: 12. CDR1 is LGHNA and CDR2 is YNFKEQ in the germline V gene. As DNA, the CDR3 is TGTGCCAGCAGCCAAGGACAGGGCCCAATCTCAACGAACACTGAAGCTTTCTTT. Translation: CASSQGQGPISTNTEAFF.

V gene TRBV20-1 combines with J gene TRBJ2-3; D unclear. Germline CDR1 reads DFQATT; CDR2 reads SNEGSKA (reference sequence). CDR3 length equals 13 residues. Trimming removed 3 bases from V and 3 bases from J, with 10 bases in between. CDR3 sequence reads: CSASPDRTDTQYF. CDR3 sequence (DNA): TGCAGTGCTAGTCCCGACCGGACAGATACGCAGTATTTT.

The J gene is TRBJ2-7, the V gene TRBV5-1, with a possible D match to TRBD2 (6 bases). Trimming shortened V by 3 bases and J by 0 bases, and 16 bases separated the two germline ends. The CDR3 has 16 amino acids. Germline CDR1 SGHRS, CDR2 YFSETQ. This CDR3 reads CASSSSGPTSSYEQYF. CDR3 bases: TGCGCCAGCAGCTCAAGCGGGCCTACGAGCTCCTACGAGCAGTACTTC.

This clonotype was found a few times. CDR3 residues: CATLKKPYNEQFF. As DNA, the CDR3 is TGTGCCACCCTGAAGAAGCCGTACAATGAGCAGTTCTTC. The chain carries TRBV24-1 and TRBJ2-1; D gene unclear. V lost 9 bases, J lost 4 bases, and 12 bases lay in between. Germline CDR1 and CDR2: KGHDR and SFDVKD. This CDR3 contains 13 residues.

The chain links TRBV4-2 to TRBJ2-3; a weak D match, TRBD1 (5 bases). The CDR3 sequence is 14 residues long. Trimming left V 4 bases short and J 5 bases short, with 13 bases between. CDR1 and CDR2 (germline): LGHNA, YNFKEQ. In nucleotides, the CDR3 is TGTGCCAGCAGCCGGGGAAGGGGAATAGATACGCAGTATTTT. Its protein product is CASSRGRGIDTQYF.

The rearrangement links TRBV18 to TRBJ1-4; the match to TRBD1 covers 9 bases. The CDR3 spans 15 residues. Unmatched junction bases numbered 5, after V lost 2 bases and J lost 7 bases. CDR1 is KGHSH, CDR2 LQKENI, per germline. For the CDR3, the DNA is TGTGCCAGCTCACCAAATCCGGACAGGGGTGAAAAACTGTTTTTT. Its protein is CASSPNPDRGEKLFF. Full variable domain (remainder filled in from reference TRBV18 and TRBJ1-4): NAGVMQNPRHLVRRRGQEARLRCSPMKGHSHVYWYRQLPEEGLKFMVYLQKENIIDESGMPKERFSAEFPKEGPSILRIQQVVRGDSAAYFCASSPNPDRGEKLFFGSGTQLSVL.

The rearrangement links TRBV20-1 to TRBJ2-3; the match to TRBD2 covers 12 bases. Unmatched junction bases numbered 7, after V lost 5 bases and J lost 4 bases. The length of the CDR3 is 15 residues. Looked up from germline, CDR1 is DFQATT and CDR2 is SNEGSKA (reference sequence). CDR3 DNA sequence: TGCAGTGCTCCGCTAGCGGGGGGGTCGGCAGATACGCAGTATTTT. Its translation: CSAPLAGGSADTQYF.

This clonotype was observed a few times. The V and J genes are TRBV20-1 and TRBJ2-7; D possibly uses TRBD1 or TRBD2 (5 bases each). The germline V gene has CDR1 DFQATT and CDR2 SNEGSKA (reference sequence). This CDR3 has 13 residues. Trimming cost V 3 bases and J 5 bases, with 14 bases left between them. The CDR3 is CSASSGDLNEQYF. The DNA for the CDR3 is TGCAGTGCTAGTTCCGGGGACCTGAACGAGCAGTACTTC.

There are a few counts of this clonotype. The chain employs TRBV20-1 and TRBJ2-3, with a weak D call TRBD1 (6 bases). V lost 3 bases and J lost 6, with 10 bases in between. The CDR3 runs 12 residues. The germline V gene encodes CDR1 DFQATT and CDR2 SNEGSKA (reference sequence). The CDR3: CSASTGLDTQYF. The CDR3 nucleotides read TGCAGTGCTAGCACAGGGTTGGATACGCAGTATTTT.

This clonotype was seen a few times. The chain has TRBV11-3 and TRBJ2-1; no clear D. The CDR3 extends over 12 amino acids. V was clipped by 4 bases and J by 6 bases, with 7 bases between them. Per the germline V gene, CDR1 is SGHNT and CDR2 is YENEEA. In DNA, the CDR3 is TGTGCCAGCAGCTCCAGCCCCAATGAGCAGTTCTTC. As protein: CASSSSPNEQFF.

This clonotype was counted ten times or more. This rearrangement joins TRBV7-8 to TRBJ2-6; D gene ambiguous. Looked up from germline, CDR1 is SGHVS and CDR2 is FQNEAQ. The CDR3 consists of 17 residues. V lost 2 bases and J 0 bases, leaving 11 bases between the germline ends. CDR3 coding DNA: TGTGCCAGCAGCTTACCCCGACGGTACTCTGGGGCCAACGTCCTGACTTTC. Its translation is CASSLPRRYSGANVLTF.

This clonotype has just a few counts. This sequence joins TRBV7-9 and TRBJ1-2, with a possible D match to TRBD1 (6 bases). There are 19 residues in the CDR3. Germline V gives CDR1 SEHNR, CDR2 FQNEAQ (reference sequence). V shed 3 bases and J shed 4 bases, with 27 bases lying between them. The chain's CDR3 is CASSFREKAGEGSSYGYTF. The CDR3 DNA reads TGTGCCAGCAGCTTCCGGGAAAAGGCAGGGGAAGGTAGCTCCTATGGCTACACCTTC.

This clonotype was found once. This chain uses TRBV18 with TRBJ1-4, with D possibly matching TRBD1 (6 bases). CDR1 and CDR2 from the germline V gene are KGHSH and LQKENI. V was cut by 2 bases and J by 7 bases, with 17 bases left in between. The CDR3 length is 16 residues. The CDR3 DNA reads as TGTGCCAGCTCACCATCGACAGGAGGAGCTAGTGAAAAACTGTTTTTT. Translated: CASSPSTGGASEKLFF.

This rearrangement joins TRBV18 to TRBJ1-1, with 7 positions matching TRBD1. Germline V gives CDR1 KGHSH, CDR2 LQKENI. CDR3 length: 17 amino acids. V lost 3 bases and J lost 5; bases outside the gene matches: 15. CDR3 sequence reads: CASSPTGPGPTGTEAFF. CDR3 bases: TGTGCCAGCTCACCGACAGGGCCCGGCCCTACTGGGACTGAAGCTTTCTTT.

This chain joins TRBV24-1 and TRBJ2-2, with 8 bases identical to TRBD2. CDR3 length: 16 residues. Germline trimming cut 4 bases from V and 4 bases from J; bases unmatched to any gene: 7. Germline-derived CDR1 and CDR2 are KGHDR and SFDVKD. In DNA form, the CDR3 reads TGTGCCACCAGTGACTCCTTCGGGGGGGTCACCGGGGAGCTGTTTTTT. As protein: CATSDSFGGVTGELFF.

This clonotype came up a few times. An end of the junction does not agree with germline; a read error may underlie this. The V and J genes are TRBV12-3 or TRBV12-4 and TRBJ2-1, with D hard to call. The CDR3 covers 14 residues. CDR3 sequence: CASSLGDVNNEQFF. CDR3 nucleotides: TGTGCCAGCAGCTTAGGCGACGTAAACAATGAGCAGTTCTTC.

This clonotype has more than one count but fewer than ten. The J gene is TRBJ2-2, the V gene TRBV6-2 or TRBV6-3, with a weak D call TRBD2 (5 bases). Trimming took off 2 bases at V and 1 base at J, with 5 bases between the two ends. Germline CDR1 is MNHEY and CDR2 is SVGEGT. CDR3 length equals 14 residues. The chain's CDR3 is CASSYGRNTGELFF. The CDR3 DNA is TGTGCCAGCAGTTACGGGAGGAACACCGGGGAGCTGTTTTTT.

This clonotype was detected a few times. This sequence joins TRBV7-2 and TRBJ2-7; 8 nucleotides line up with TRBD2. This CDR3 is built from 15 residues. Germline CDR1 is SGHTA and CDR2 is FQGNSA. Trimming took 2 bases from V and 1 from J; bases not matched to a gene: 4. CDR3 protein: CASSLRGGGSYEQYV. In nucleotides, the CDR3 is TGTGCCAGCAGCTTAAGAGGCGGGGGGTCCTACGAGCAGTACGTC.

This clonotype was observed a few times. The chain is built from TRBV28 and TRBJ2-7; D remains unclear. This CDR3 spans 12 amino acids. The ends were cut back, 4 bases at V and 4 bases at J, with 8 bases in the middle. Germline V gene data show CDR1 as MDHEN and CDR2 as SYDVKM. CDR3 nucleotides: TGTGCCAGCAGTTCCCCCCGGTACGAGCAGTACTTC. Its protein product is CASSSPRYEQYF.

This clonotype was seen more than once but under ten times. The genes are TRBV5-5 and TRBJ1-5, with 9 positions matching TRBD1. CDR1 is SGHKS, CDR2 YYEKEE, per germline (reference sequence). CDR3 length: 15 amino acids. V was clipped by 2 bases and J by 9 bases; unmatched bases: 9. DNA of the CDR3: TGTGCCAGCAGCTTTCAACCGGGACAGGGAGGGCCCCAGCATTTT. It specifies CASSFQPGQGGPQHF.